This T cell receptor beta chain was captured in a study of response to subunit inactivated influenza vaccine. TCRdb redid the calling of the RT-PCR reads with MiXCR, one entry per CDR3 protein. The top ten clones hold roughly 10% of a sample with over 800,000 distinct CDR3 sequences, 21% of them seen once. There are many counts of this clonotype. This CDR3 spans 17 amino acids. V trimming: 8 bases; J trimming: 0 bases; junction bases outside the gene matches: 15. The germline V gene has CDR1 MNHNS and CDR2 SASEGT. This TCR derives from a man between 45 and 60 years old who received an inactivated influenza vaccine. The J gene is TRBJ2-7, the V gene TRBV6-1, with 8 bases matching TRBD1. The specimen comprised PBMCs from blood, sampled 5 days after vaccination. The CDR3 reads CASRKEAGGFSSYEQYF. The CDR3 bases are TGTGCCAGCCGCAAGGAGGCAGGGGGCTTCTCCTCCTACGAGCAGTACTTC.